This T cell receptor (beta chain) was identified during a study of T cell responses to AZD1222 COVID-19 vaccine. With respect to this clone: Antigen: not known.

Repertoires were generated with immunoSEQ multiplex PCR, while TCRdb's copy carries only in-frame clones and drops some. Altogether 55,000 to 65,000 clones are present, less than 90% being singletons, with the ten largest covering around a fifth. From germline, CDR1 is SGDLS and CDR2 YYNGEE. CDR3 length equals 14 residues. The V end was cut by 4 bases, the J end by 5 bases, with 13 bases between. Study-wide points: The donor group comprised mostly white British people and more females; the analysis possibly underestimated clonal diversity. Recipients of two AZD1222 doses showed rising Spike-specific TCR breadth and depth.

The receptor was derived from an adult in good health. The starting material was peripheral blood, obtained on day 0 of AZD1222 vaccination. The gene calls are TRBV9 and TRBJ2-1; perhaps TRBD2 as D (5 bases). CDR3 in DNA: TGTGCCAGCAGCCGAGGGTCTGGGGACAATGAGCAGTTCTTC. It specifies CASSRGSGDNEQFF.